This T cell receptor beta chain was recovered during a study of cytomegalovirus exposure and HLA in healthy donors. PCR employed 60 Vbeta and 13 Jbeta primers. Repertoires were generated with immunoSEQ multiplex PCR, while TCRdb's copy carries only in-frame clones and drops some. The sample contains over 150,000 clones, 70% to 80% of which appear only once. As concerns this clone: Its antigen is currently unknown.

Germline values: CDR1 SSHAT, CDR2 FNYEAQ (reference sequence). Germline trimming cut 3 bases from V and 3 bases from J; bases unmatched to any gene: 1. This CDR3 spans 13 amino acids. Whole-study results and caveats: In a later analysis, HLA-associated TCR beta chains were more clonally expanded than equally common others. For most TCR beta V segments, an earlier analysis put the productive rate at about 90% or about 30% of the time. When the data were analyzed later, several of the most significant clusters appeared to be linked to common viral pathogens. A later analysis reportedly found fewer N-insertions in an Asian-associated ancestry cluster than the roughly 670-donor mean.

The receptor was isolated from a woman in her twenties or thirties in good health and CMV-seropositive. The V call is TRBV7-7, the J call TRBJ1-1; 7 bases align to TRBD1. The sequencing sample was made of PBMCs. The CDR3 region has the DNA TGTGCCAGCAGCTTCGACAGGGACACTGAAGCTTTCTTT. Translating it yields CASSFDRDTEAFF.